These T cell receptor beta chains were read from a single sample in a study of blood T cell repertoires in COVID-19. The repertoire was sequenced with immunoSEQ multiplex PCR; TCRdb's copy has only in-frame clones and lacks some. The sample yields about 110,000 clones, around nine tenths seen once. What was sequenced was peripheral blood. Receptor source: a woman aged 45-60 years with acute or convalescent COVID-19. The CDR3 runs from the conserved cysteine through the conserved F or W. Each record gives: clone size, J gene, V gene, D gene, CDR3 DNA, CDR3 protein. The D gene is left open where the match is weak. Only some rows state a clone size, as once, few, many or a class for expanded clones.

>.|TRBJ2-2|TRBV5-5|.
TGTGCCAGCAGCCATACAGGGTCCAACACCGGGGAGCTGTTTTTT
CASSHTGSNTGELFF
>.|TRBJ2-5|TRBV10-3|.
TGTGCCATCAGTGTGCAGGCGCAAGAGACCCAGTACTTC
CAISVQAQETQYF
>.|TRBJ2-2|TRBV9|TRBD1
TGTGCCAGCAGCAGCCGGACAGGGGGCATCGGGGAGCTGTTTTTT
CASSSRTGGIGELFF
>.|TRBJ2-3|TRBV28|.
TGTGCCAGCAGTTTCCCGGCCTCGGCAGGGGATACGCAGTATTTT
CASSFPASAGDTQYF
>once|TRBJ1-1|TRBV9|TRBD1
TGTGCCAGCAGCGGACCACAGGGGGACACTGAAGCTTTCTTT
CASSGPQGDTEAFF
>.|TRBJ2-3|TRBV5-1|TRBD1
TGCGCCAGCAGCCCCGGACAGGCCTCAGATACGCAGTATTTT
CASSPGQASDTQYF
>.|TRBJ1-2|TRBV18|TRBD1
TGTGCCAGCTCACCATTACAGGGGTTGGAGGGCTACACCTTC
CASSPLQGLEGYTF
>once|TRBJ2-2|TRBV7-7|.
TGTGCCAGCAGCTCTTCGGGAGTGAACACCGGGGAGCTGTTTTTT
CASSSSGVNTGELFF
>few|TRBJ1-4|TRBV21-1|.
TGTGCCAGCAGCAGTTCCGGTCTAGGCGAAAAACTGTTTTTT
CASSSSGLGEKLFF
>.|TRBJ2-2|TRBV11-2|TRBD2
TGTGCCAGCAACCCACTAGCGGGAGGGACCGGGGAGCTGTTTTTT
CASNPLAGGTGELFF
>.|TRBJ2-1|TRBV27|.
TGTGCCAGCAGTTTTTTAGCGAGAGACAATGAGCAGTTCTTC
CASSFLARDNEQFF
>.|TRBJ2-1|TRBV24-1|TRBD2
TGTGCCACCAGTGATTCTCAGCGGGAAGGATCTCGGGGGGAGCAGTTCTTC
CATSDSQREGSRGEQFF
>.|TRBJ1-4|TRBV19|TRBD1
TGTGCCAGTAGCGAGACAGGGGGTTGGACTAATGAAAAACTGTTTTTT
CASSETGGWTNEKLFF
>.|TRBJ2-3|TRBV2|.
TGTGCCAGCAGTCCTCGACAGGGCACAGATACGCAGTATTTT
CASSPRQGTDTQYF
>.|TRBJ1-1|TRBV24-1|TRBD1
TGTGCCACCAGTGATTTGGACAGGGCGTCAACTTTCTTT
CATSDLDRASTFF
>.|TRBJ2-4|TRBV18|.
TGTGCCAGCTCAGTTTTAGAGGGCACCGAATTAGCCAAAAACATTCAGTACTTC
CASSVLEGTELAKNIQYF
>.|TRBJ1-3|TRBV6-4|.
TGTGCCAGCAGGCCGGGTCCTACTAAGATGTACACCATATATTTT
CASRPGPTKMYTIYF
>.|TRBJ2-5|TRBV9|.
TGTGCCAGCAGCTCTCTCAGCGGTCGGGTGGAGACCCAGTACTTC
CASSSLSGRVETQYF
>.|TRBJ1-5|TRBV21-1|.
TGTGCCAAGGGGACAGCACAAAATAATCAGCCCCAGCATTTT
CAKGTAQNNQPQHF
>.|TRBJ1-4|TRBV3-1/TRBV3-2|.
TGTGCCAGCAGCCTCAGGGGCAGGTCCACAGGAAAACTGTTTTTT
CASSLRGRSTGKLFF
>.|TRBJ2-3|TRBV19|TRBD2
TGTGCCAGTAGTCCGACTAGCGGGAGCACAGATACGCAGTATTTT
CASSPTSGSTDTQYF
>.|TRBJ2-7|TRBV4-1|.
TGCGCCAGCAGCCAAGAGAGTGACTCTCTCTACGAGCAGTACTTC
CASSQESDSLYEQYF
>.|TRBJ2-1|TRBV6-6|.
TGTGCCAGCAGTTACTCGCTCGGGGTAGGGTCGCAGTTCTTC
CASSYSLGVGSQFF
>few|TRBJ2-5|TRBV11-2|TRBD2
TGTGCCAGCAGCGCCGGGACTAGCGGGAGGGGGGAGACCCAGTACTTC
CASSAGTSGRGETQYF
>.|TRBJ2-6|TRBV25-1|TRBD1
TGTGCCAGCAGTGAGGTAACAGGGGCTGGGGCCAACGTCCTGACTTTC
CASSEVTGAGANVLTF
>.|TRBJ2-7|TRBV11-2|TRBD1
TGTGCCAGCAGCTTTGACAGGGCGAGCTCCTACGAGCAGTACTTC
CASSFDRASSYEQYF
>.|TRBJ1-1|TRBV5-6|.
TGTGCCAGCAGCTACTTGACACTTATGAACACTGAAGCTTTCTTT
CASSYLTLMNTEAFF
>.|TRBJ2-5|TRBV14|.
TGTGCCAGCAGCCAAGACAGGAGGGGGACCCAGTACTTC
CASSQDRRGTQYF
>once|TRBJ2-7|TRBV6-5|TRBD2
TGTGCCAGCAGTCGGCCGACTAGCGGGAGCTACGAGCAGTACTTC
CASSRPTSGSYEQYF